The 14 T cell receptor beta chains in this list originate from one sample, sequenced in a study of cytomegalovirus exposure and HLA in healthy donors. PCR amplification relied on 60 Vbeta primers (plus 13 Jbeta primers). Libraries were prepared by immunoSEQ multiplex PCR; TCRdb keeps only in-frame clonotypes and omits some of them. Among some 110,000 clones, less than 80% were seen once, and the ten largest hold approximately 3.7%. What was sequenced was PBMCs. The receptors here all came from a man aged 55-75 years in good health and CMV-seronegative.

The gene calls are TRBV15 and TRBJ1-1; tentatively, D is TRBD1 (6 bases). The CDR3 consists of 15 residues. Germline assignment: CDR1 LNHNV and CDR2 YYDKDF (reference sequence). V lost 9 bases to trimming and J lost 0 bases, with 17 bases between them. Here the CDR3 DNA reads TGTGCCACGGCTGGGGGGGCAGGGGTGAACACTGAAGCTTTCTTT. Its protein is CATAGGAGVNTEAFF.

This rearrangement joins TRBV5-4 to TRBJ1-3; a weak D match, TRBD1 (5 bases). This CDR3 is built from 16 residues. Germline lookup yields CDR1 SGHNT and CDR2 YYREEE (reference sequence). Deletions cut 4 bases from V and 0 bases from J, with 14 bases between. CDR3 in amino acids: CASSRPGQGSGNTIYF. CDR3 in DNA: TGTGCCAGCAGCCGCCCTGGGCAGGGCTCTGGAAACACCATATATTTT.

The CDR3, as DNA: TGTGCCAGCAGCCCCGGAGCCTCTGGGGCCAACGTCCTGACTTTC. Protein product: CASSPGASGANVLTF. This chain connects TRBV9 to TRBJ2-6; no definite D call. Trimming pared 4 bases from V and 0 bases from J, leaving 8 bases between. Germline assignment: CDR1 SGDLS and CDR2 YYNGEE. This CDR3 is 15 amino acids long.

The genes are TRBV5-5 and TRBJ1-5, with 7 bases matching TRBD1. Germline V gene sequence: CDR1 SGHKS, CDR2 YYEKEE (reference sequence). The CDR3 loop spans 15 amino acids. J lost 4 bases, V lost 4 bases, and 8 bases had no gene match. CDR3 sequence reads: CASSSAGTDNQPQHF. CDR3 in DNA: TGTGCCAGCAGCAGCGCCGGGACAGATAATCAGCCCCAGCATTTT.

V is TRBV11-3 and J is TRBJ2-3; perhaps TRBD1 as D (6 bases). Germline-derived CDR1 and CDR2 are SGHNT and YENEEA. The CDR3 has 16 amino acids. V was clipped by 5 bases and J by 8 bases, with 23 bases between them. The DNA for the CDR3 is TGTGCCAGCAGCCACACACTCTCGACAGGTCGCGTTACGCAGTATTTT. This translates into CASSHTLSTGRVTQYF.

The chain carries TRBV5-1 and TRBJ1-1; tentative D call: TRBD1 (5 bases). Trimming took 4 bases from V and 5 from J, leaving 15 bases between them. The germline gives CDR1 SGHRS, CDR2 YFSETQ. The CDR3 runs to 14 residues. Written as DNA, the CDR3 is TGCGCCAGCAGCCCCGGGGGGGGATGGACTGAAGCTTTCTTT. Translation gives CASSPGGGWTEAFF.

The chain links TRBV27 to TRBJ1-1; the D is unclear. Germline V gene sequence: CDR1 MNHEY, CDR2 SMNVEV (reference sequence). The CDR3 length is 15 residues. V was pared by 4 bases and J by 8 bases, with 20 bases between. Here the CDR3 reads CASSSYQGFGIEAFF. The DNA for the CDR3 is TGTGCCAGCAGTTCCTACCAAGGGTTCGGGATAGAAGCTTTCTTT.

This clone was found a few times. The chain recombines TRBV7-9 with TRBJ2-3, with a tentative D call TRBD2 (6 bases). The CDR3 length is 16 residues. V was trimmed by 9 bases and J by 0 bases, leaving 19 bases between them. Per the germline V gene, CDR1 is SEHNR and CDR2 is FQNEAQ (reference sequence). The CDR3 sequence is CASFSSRGSSTDTQYF. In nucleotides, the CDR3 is TGTGCCAGTTTTTCTTCGCGGGGATCTAGCACAGATACGCAGTATTTT.

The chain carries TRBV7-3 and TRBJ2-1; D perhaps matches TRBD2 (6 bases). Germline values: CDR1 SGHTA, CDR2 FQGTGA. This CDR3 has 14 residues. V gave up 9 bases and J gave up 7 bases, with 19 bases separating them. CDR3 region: CASSHGTVGNEQFF. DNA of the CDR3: TGTGCCAGTTCCCATGGGACTGTCGGGAATGAGCAGTTCTTC. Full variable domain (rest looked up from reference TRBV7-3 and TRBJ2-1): GAGVSQTPSNKVTEKGKYVELRCDPISGHTALYWYRQSLGQGPEFLIYFQGTGAADDSGLPNDRFFAVRPEGSVSTLKIQRTERGDSAVYLCASSHGTVGNEQFFGPGTRLTVL.

The DNA for the CDR3 is TGTGCCAGCAGTCTCGGACTAGCGGGTTGGGAGACCCAGTACTTC. It codes for CASSLGLAGWETQYF. V is TRBV6-5 and J is TRBJ2-5, with 11 bases lining up with TRBD2. CDR1 and CDR2 from the germline V gene are MNHEY and SVGAGI. Germline trimming cut 5 bases from V and 5 bases from J; bases unmatched to any gene: 7. The CDR3 contains 15 residues.

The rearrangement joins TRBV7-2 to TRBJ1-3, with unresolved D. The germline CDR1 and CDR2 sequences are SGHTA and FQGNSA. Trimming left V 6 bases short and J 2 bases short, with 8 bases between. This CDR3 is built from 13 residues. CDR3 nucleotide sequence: TGTGCCAGCAGGTTACAGACTGGAAACACCATATATTTT. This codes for CASRLQTGNTIYF.

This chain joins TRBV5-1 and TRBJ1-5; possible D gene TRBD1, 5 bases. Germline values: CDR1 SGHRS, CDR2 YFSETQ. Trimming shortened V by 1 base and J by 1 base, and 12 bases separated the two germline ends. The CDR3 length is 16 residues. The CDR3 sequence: CASSLWGRESNQPQHF. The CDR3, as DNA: TGCGCCAGCAGCTTGTGGGGCAGAGAGAGCAATCAGCCCCAGCATTTT.

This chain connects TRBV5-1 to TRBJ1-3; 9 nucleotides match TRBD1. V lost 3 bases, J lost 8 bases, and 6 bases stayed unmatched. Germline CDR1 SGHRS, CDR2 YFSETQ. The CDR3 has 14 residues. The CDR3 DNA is TGCGCCAGCAGCTCCACAGGGGGCAGCGACACCATATATTTT. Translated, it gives CASSSTGGSDTIYF.

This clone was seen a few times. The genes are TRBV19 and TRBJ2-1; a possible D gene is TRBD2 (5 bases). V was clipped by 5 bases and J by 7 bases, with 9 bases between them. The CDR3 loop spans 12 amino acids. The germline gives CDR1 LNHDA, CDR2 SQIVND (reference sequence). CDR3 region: CASSSRRNEQFF. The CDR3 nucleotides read TGTGCCAGTAGTTCCCGGAGGAATGAGCAGTTCTTC.